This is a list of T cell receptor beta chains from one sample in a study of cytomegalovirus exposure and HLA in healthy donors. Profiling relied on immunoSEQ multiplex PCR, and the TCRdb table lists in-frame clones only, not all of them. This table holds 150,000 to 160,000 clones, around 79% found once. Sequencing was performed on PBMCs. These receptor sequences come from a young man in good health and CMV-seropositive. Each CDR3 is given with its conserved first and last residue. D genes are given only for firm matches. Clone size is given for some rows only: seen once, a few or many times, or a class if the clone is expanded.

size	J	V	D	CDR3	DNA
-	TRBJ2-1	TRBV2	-	CAHAFRRTDNEQFF	TGTGCCCATGCTTTCCGCCGGACAGACAATGAGCAGTTCTTC
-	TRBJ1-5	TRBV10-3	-	CAISESDNNSNQPQHF	TGTGCCATCAGTGAGTCGGACAACAATAGCAATCAGCCCCAGCATTTT
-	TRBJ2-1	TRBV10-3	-	CAISDPRAGSSYNEQFF	TGTGCCATCAGTGACCCCCGGGCGGGAAGCTCCTACAATGAGCAGTTCTTC
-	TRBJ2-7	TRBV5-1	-	CASSSGRAAEQYF	TGCGCCAGCAGCTCGGGAAGGGCGGCCGAGCAGTACTTC
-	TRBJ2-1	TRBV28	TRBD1	CASSRGQGEQFF	TGTGCCAGCAGTCGCGGACAGGGCGAGCAGTTCTTC
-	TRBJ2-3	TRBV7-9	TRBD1	CASSPQQGDTQYF	TGTGCCAGCAGCCCTCAACAGGGGGATACGCAGTATTTT
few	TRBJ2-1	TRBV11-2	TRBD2	CASSLERTSGEQFF	TGTGCCAGCAGCTTAGAGAGGACTAGCGGTGAGCAGTTCTTC
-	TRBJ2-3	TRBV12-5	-	CASGFELPQQYF	TGTGCTAGTGGTTTTGAACTCCCGCAGCAGTATTTT
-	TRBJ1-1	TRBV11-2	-	CASSLSKDRNTEAFF	TGTGCCAGCAGCTTAAGCAAGGACAGGAACACTGAAGCTTTCTTT
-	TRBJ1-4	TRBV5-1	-	CASSLATAQTTNEKLFF	TGCGCCAGCAGCTTGGCCACAGCACAGACAACTAATGAAAAACTGTTTTTT
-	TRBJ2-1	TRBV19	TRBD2	CASSSGTSGDNEQFF	TGTGCCAGTAGTTCTGGGACTAGCGGAGACAATGAGCAGTTCTTC
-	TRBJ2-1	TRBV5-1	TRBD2	CASNPGGEAYNEQFF	TGCGCCAGCAACCCCGGGGGGGAGGCCTACAATGAGCAGTTCTTC
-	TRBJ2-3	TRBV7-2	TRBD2	CASSGQTSGADTQYF	TGTGCCAGCAGCGGCCAGACTAGCGGGGCAGATACGCAGTATTTT
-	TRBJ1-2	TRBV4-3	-	CASSQEKGLNGYTF	TGCGCCAGCAGCCAAGAAAAGGGGTTAAATGGCTACACCTTC
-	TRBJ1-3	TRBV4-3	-	CASSNGGVDTIYF	TGCGCCAGCAGTAACGGGGGGGTGGACACCATATATTTT
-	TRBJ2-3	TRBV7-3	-	CASSLIGEDTQYF	TGTGCCAGCAGCTTAATCGGGGAGGATACGCAGTATTTT